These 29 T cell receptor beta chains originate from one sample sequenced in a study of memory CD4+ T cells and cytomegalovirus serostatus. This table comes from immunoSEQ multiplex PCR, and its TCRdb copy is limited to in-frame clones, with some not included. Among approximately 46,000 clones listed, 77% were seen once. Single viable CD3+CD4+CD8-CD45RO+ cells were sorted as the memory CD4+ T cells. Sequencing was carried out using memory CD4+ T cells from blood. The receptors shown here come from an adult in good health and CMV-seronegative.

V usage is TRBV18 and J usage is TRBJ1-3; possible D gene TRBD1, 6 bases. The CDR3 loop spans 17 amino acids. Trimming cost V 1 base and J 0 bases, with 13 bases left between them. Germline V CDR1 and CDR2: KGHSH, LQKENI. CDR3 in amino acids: CASSPLPGEHSGNTIYF. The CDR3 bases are TGTGCCAGCTCACCACTTCCAGGGGAGCACTCTGGAAACACCATATATTTT.

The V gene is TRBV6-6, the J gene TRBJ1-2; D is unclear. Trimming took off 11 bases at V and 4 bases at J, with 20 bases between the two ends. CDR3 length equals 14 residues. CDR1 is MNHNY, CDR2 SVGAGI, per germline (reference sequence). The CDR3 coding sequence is TGTGCCGGAAGCGGAAGACCTGATGGCTATGGCTACACCTTC. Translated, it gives CAGSGRPDGYGYTF.

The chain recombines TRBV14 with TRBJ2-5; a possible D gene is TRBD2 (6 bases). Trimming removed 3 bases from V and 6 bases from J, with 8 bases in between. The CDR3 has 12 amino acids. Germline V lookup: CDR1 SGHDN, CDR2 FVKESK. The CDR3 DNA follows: TGTGCCAGCAGCCAGGGACTGCAGACCCAGTACTTC. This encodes CASSQGLQTQYF. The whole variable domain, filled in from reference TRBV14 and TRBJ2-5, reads EAGVTQFPSHSVIEKGQTVTLRCDPISGHDNLYWYRRVMGKEIKFLLHFVKESKQDESGMPNNRFLAERTGGTYSTLKVQPAELEDSGVYFCASSQGLQTQYFGPGTRLLVL.

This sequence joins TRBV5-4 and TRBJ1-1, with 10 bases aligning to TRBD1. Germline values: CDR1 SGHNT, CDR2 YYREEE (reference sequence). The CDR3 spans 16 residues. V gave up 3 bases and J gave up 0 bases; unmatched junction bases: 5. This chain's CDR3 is CASSSSDRGMNTEAFF. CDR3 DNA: TGTGCCAGCAGCTCTTCGGACAGGGGGATGAACACTGAAGCTTTCTTT.

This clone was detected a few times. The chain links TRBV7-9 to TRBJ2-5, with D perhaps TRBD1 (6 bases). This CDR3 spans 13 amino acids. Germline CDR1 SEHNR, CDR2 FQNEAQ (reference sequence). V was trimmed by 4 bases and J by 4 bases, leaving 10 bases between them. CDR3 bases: TGTGCCAGCAGCTCCAGGGGCCCAGAGACCCAGTACTTC. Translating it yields CASSSRGPETQYF.

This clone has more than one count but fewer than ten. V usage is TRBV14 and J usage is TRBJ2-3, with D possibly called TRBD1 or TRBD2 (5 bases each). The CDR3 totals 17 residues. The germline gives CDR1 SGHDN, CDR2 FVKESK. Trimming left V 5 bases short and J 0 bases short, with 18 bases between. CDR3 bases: TGTGCCAGCAGCGCTAACCCTGGGGGTACTAGCACAGATACGCAGTATTTT. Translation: CASSANPGGTSTDTQYF.

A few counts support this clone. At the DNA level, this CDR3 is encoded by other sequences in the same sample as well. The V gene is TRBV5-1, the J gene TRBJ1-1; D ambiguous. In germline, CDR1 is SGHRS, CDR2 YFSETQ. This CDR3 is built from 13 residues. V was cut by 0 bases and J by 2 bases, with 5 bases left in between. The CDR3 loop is CASSLVINTEAFF. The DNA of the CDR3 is TGCGCCAGCAGCTTGGTAATTAACACTGAAGCTTTCTTT.

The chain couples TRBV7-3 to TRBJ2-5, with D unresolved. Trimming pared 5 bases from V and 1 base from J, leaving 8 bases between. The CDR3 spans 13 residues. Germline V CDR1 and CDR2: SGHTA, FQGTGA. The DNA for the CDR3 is TGTGCCAGCAGCCCCTCCCCCCAAGAGACCCAGTACTTC. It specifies CASSPSPQETQYF.

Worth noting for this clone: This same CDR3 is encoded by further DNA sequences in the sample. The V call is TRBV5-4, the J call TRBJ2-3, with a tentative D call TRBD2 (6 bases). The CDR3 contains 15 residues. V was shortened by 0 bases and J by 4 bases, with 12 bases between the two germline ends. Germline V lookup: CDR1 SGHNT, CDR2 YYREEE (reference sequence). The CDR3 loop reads CASSLVGGGADTQYF. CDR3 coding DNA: TGTGCCAGCAGCTTGGTGGGGGGTGGCGCAGATACGCAGTATTTT.

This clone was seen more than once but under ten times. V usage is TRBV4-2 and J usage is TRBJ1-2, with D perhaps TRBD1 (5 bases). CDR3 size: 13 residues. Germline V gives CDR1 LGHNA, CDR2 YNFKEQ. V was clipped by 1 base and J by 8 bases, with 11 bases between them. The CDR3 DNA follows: TGTGCCAGCAGCCAAGTGGAGGGGAACGGCTACACCTTC. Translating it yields CASSQVEGNGYTF.

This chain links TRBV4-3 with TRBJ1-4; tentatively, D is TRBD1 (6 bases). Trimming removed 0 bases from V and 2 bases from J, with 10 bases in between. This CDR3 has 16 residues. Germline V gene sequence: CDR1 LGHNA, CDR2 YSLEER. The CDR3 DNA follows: TGCGCCAGCAGCCAAGATTCGGGGGCCACTAATGAAAAACTGTTTTTT. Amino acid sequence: CASSQDSGATNEKLFF.

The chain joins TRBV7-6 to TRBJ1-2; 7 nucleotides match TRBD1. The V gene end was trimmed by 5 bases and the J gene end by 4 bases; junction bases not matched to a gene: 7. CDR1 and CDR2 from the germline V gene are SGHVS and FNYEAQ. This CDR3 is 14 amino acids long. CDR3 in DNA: TGTGCCAGCAGCGACACAGGGGACGGCTATGGCTACACCTTC. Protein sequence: CASSDTGDGYGYTF.

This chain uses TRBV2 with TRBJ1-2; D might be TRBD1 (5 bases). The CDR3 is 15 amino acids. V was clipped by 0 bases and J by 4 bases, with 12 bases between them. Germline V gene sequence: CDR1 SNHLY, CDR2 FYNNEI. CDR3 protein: CASSEALQGLYGYTF. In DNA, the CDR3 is TGTGCCAGCAGTGAAGCGCTTCAGGGCCTCTATGGCTACACCTTC. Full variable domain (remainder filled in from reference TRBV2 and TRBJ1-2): EPEVTQTPSHQVTQMGQEVILRCVPISNHLYFYWYRQILGQKVEFLVSFYNNEISEKSEIFDDQFSVERPDGSNFTLKIRSTKLEDSAMYFCASSEALQGLYGYTFGSGTRLTVV.

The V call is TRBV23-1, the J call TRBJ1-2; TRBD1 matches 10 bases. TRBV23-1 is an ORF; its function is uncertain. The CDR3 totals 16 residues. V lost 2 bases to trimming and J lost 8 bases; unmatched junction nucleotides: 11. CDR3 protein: CASSQPEGTGVEGYTF. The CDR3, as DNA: TGCGCCAGCAGTCAACCCGAGGGGACAGGGGTGGAGGGCTACACCTTC.

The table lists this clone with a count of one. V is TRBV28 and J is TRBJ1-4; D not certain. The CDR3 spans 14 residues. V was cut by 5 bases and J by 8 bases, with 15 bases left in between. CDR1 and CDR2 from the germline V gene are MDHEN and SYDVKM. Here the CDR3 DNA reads TGTGCCAGCAGTAAAGGAGGACGGTTAGAAAAACTGTTTTTT. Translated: CASSKGGRLEKLFF.

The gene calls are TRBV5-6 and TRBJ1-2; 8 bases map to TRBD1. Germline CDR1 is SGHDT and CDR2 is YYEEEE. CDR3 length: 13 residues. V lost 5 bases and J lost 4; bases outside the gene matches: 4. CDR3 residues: CASREGQAYGYTF. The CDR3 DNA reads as TGTGCCAGCAGGGAGGGACAGGCCTATGGCTACACCTTC.

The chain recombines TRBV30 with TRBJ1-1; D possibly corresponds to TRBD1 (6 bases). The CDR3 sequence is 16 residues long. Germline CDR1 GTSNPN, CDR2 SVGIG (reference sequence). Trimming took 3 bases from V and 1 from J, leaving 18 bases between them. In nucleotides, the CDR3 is TGTGCCTGGAGCGTCTGGGGGCTACAGGCGAACACTGAAGCTTTCTTT. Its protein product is CAWSVWGLQANTEAFF.

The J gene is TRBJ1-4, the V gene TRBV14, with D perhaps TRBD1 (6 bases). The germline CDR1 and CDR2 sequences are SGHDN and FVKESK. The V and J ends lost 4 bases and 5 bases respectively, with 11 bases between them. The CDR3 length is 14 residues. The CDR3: CASSRGGRNEKLFF. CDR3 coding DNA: TGTGCCAGCAGCCGTGGGGGGCGGAATGAAAAACTGTTTTTT.

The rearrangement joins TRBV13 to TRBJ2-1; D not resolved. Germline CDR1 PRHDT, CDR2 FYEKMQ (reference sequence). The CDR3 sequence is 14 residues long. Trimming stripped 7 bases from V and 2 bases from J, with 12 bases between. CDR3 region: CASTPPAAYNEQFF. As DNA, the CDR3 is TGTGCCAGCACGCCTCCGGCCGCCTACAATGAGCAGTTCTTC.

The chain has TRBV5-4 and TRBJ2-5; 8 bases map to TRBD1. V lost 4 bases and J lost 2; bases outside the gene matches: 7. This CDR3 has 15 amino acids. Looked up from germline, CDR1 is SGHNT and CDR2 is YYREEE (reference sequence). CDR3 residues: CASSPRTGLQETQYF. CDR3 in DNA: TGTGCCAGCAGCCCTCGGACAGGGCTGCAAGAGACCCAGTACTTC.

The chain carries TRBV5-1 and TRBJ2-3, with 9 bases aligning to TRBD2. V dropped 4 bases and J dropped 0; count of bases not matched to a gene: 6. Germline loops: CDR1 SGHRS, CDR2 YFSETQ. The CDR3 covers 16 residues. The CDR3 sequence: CASSKDGTSSTDTQYF. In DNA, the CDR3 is TGCGCCAGCAGCAAGGACGGGACTAGCAGCACAGATACGCAGTATTTT.

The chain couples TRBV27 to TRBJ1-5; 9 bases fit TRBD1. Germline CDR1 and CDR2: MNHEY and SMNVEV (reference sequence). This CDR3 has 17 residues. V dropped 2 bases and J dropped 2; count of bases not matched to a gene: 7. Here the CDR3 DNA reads TGTGCCAGCAGTTTAACCGGGACAGGGCCCGGCAATCAGCCCCAGCATTTT. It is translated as CASSLTGTGPGNQPQHF.

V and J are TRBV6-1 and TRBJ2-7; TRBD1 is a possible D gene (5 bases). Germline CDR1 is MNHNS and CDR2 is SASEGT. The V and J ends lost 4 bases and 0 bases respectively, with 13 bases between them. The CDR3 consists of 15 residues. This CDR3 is CASSVGPRSSYEQYF. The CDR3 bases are TGTGCCAGCAGTGTGGGGCCAAGAAGCTCCTACGAGCAGTACTTC.

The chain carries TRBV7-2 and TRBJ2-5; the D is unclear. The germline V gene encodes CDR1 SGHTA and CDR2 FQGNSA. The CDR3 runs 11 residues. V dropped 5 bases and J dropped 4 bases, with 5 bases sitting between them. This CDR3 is CASSHGETQYF. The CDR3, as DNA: TGTGCCAGCAGCCACGGAGAGACCCAGTACTTC.

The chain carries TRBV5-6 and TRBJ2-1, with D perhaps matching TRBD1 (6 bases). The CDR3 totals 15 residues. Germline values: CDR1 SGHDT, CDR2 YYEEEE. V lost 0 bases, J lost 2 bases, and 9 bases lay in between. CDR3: CASSLETGTYNEQFF. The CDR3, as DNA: TGTGCCAGCAGCTTGGAAACAGGGACCTACAATGAGCAGTTCTTC.

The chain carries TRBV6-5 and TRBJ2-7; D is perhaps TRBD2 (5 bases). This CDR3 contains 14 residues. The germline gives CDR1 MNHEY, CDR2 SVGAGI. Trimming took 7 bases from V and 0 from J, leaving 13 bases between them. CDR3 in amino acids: CASTPDFSSYEQYF. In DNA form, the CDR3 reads TGTGCCAGCACCCCGGACTTCTCCTCCTACGAGCAGTACTTC.

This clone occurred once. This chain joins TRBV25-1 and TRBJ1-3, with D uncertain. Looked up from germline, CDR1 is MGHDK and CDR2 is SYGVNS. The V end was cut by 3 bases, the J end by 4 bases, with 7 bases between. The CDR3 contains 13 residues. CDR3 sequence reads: CASSDSVGNTIYF. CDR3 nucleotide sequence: TGTGCCAGCAGTGATTCGGTAGGAAACACCATATATTTT.

CDR3 bases: TGTGCCAGCGAGACAGATAACTCCTACGAGCAGTACTTC. The encoded protein is CASETDNSYEQYF. J is TRBJ2-7 and V is TRBV5-6, with a tentative D call TRBD1 (5 bases). The CDR3 consists of 13 residues. Germline CDR1 SGHDT, CDR2 YYEEEE. V was shortened by 7 bases and J by 0 bases, with 11 bases between the two germline ends.

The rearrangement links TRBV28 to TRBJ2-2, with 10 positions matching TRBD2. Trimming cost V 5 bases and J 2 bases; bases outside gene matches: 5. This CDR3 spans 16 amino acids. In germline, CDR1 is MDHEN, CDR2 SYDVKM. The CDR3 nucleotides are TGTGCCAGCAGTAGACTAGCGGGCGCCAACACCGGGGAGCTGTTTTTT. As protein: CASSRLAGANTGELFF.